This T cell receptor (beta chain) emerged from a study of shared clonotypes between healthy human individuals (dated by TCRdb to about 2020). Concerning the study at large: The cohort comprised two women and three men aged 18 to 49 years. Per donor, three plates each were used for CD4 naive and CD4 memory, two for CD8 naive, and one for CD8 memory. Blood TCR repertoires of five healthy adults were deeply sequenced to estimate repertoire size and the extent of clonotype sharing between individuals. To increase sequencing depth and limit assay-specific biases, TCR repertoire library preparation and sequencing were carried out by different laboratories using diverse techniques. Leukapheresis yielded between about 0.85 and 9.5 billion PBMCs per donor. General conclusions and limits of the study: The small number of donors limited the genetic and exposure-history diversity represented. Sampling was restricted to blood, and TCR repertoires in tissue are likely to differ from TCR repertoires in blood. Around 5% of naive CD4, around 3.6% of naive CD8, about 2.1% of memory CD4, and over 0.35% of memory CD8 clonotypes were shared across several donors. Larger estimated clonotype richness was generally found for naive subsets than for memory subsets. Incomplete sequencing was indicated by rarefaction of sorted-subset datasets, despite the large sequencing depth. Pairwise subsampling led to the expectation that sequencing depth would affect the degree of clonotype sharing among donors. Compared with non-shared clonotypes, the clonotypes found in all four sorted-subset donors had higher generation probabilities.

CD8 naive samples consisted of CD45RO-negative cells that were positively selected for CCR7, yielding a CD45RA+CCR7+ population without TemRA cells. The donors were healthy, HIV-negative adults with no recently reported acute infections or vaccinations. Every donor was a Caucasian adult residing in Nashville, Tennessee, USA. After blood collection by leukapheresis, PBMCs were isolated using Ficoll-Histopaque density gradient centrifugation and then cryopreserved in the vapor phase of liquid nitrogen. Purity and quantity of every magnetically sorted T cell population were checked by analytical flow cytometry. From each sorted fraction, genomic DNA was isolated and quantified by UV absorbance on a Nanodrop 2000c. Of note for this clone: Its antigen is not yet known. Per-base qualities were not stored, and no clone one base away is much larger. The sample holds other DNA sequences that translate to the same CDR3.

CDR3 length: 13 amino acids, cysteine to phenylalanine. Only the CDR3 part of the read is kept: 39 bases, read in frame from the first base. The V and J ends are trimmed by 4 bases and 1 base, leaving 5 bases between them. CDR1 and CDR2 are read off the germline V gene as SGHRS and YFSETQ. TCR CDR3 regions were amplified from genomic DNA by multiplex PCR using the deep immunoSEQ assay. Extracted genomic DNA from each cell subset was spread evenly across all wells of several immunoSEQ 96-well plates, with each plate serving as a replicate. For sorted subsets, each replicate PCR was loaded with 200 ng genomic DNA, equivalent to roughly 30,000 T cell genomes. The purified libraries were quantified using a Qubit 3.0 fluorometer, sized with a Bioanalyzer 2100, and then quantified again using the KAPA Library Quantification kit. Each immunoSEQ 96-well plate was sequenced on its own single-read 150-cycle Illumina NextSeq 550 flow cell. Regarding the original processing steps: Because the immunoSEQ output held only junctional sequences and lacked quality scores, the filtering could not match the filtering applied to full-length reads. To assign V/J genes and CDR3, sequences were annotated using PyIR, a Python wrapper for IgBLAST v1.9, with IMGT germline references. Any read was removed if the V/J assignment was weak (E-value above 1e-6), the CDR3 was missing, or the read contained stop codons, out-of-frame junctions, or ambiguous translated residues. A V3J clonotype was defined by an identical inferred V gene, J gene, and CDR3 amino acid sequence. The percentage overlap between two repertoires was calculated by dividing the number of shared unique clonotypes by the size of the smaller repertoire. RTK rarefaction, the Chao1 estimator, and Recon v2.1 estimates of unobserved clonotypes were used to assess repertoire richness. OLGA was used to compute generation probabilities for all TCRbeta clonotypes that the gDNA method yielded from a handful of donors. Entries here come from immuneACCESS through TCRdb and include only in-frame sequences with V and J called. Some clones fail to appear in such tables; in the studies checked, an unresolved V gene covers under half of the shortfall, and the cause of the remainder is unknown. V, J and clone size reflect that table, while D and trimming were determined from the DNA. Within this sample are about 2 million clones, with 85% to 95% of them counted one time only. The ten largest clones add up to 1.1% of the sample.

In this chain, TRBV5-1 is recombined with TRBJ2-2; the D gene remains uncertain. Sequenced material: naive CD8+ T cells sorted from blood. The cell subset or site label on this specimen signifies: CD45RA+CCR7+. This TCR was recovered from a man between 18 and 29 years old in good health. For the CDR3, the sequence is CASSGWNTGELFF. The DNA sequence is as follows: TGCGCCAGCAGCGGCTGGAACACCGGGGAGCTGTTTTTT.